The text below deals with one T cell receptor beta chain. The source of the sample is a study of blood T cell repertoires in COVID-19. The wider study: Samples taken during acute and convalescent COVID-19 were collected in the United States, Italy and Spain. PBMCs, B-cell-depleted T cells, or T cells were the source of the cDNA or gDNA that made up the material.

V lost 1 base and J lost 1; bases outside the gene matches: 5. Germline CDR1 and CDR2: MDHEN and SYDVKM. This CDR3 has 16 amino acids. Authors' analysis steps: Estimation of nucleated cell counts was performed using reference gene primer amplification. Libraries were prepared by immunoSEQ multiplex PCR; TCRdb keeps only in-frame clonotypes and omits some of them. The V and J calls and clone size are taken from that table; D and trimming were inferred from the DNA. The sample carries 70,000 or so clones, over 65% recorded once. Source material: peripheral blood. This TCR was recovered from a human donor in a cohort sampled during active COVID-19. The chain is built from TRBV28 and TRBJ1-2, with 8 bases lining up with TRBD1. CDR3 sequence reads: CASSLSPGQVNYGYTF. The CDR3 DNA follows: TGTGCCAGCAGTTTATCACCGGGACAGGTTAACTATGGCTACACCTTC.